The present T cell receptor (beta chain) was sequenced within a study of control samples from healthy donors and cancer patients. The protocol was immunoSEQ multiplex PCR, while the TCRdb copy is restricted to in-frame clones and leaves out a portion. The sample lists over 200,000 clones, more than 65% occurring once. The V and J ends lost 1 base and 1 base respectively, with 15 bases between them. Germline V gene sequence: CDR1 MGHRA, CDR2 YSYEKL. CDR3 length equals 17 residues. The clonotype comes from a woman aged 60 to 75 with lung cancer. Sequenced material: PBMCs. V gene TRBV4-1 combines with J gene TRBJ2-3, with D hard to call. This chain's CDR3 is CASSQAHFPGGTDTQYF. DNA for the CDR3: TGCGCCAGCAGCCAAGCCCATTTCCCAGGCGGCACAGATACGCAGTATTTT.